This T cell receptor (beta chain) was recovered during a study of cytomegalovirus exposure and HLA in healthy donors. The study ran its PCR with 60 Vbeta and 13 Jbeta primers. Only in-frame clones appear in the TCRdb table, and some are missing; sequencing was by immunoSEQ multiplex PCR. Of about 110,000 clones listed, around 83% are singletons. This clone was detected only a few times. The antigen remains unidentified. General study points: Researchers reported in a later analysis that common viral pathogens appeared linked to several top clusters.

The CDR3 runs 13 residues. CDR1 and CDR2 from the germline V gene are LNHDA and SQIVND (reference sequence). The V end lost 2 bases, the J end lost 7 bases, and 9 bases lay between the germline ends. The specimen sequenced was PBMCs. The clonotype was recovered from a woman aged 60 to 75 in good health and CMV-seropositive. The V call is TRBV19, the J call TRBJ1-5; the D gene is possibly TRBD1 (5 bases). The CDR3 coding sequence is TGTGCCAGTAGTATACAGGGCGAGCAGCCCCAGCATTTT. This codes for CASSIQGEQPQHF. Based on the CDR3 plus reference TRBV19 and TRBJ1-5, the full variable domain is DGGITQSPKYLFRKEGQNVTLSCEQNLNHDAMYWYRQDPGQGLRLIYYSQIVNDFQKGDIAEGYSVSREKKESFPLTVTSAQKNPTAFYLCASSIQGEQPQHFGDGTRLSIL.